The clone carrying this T cell receptor beta chain was seen at least ten times. These data originate in a study of regulatory T cells in long-lasting Graves disease. Described time point: newly diagnosed GD, antithyroid drugs for less than 3 months. Extracted RNA from PBMCs served as the source of the TCR library. Patients were from an endocrinology department in Xi'an, China. The CDR3 contains 15 residues. Germline V CDR1 and CDR2: SGHTA, FQGNSA. Trimming took 6 bases from V and 3 from J; bases not matched to a gene: 4. Building the TCR beta libraries relied on iRepertoire HTBI primers, and CDR3 regions underwent Arm-PCR. MiXCR, applied by TCRdb to the multiplex PCR reads, yields one record per CDR3 protein. The data contain approximately 560,000 distinct CDR3 sequences, about 15% of them seen just once; the ten biggest clones take up more than 10%. This sample also belongs to another study, concerning T cells in Graves' hyperthyroidism and ophthalmopathy.

This clonotype was obtained from a man aged 18-30 years with Graves disease. Sequencing used peripheral blood mononuclear cells (PBMCs), obtained at new diagnosis, from a patient treated with antithyroid drugs. The gene calls are TRBV7-2 and TRBJ2-3; TRBD2 aligns across 12 bases. The CDR3 DNA is TGTGCCAGCAGACTTACTAGCGGGAGGACAGATACGCAGTATTTT. It is translated as CASRLTSGRTDTQYF.